The 10 T cell receptor beta chains listed next were all sequenced from one sample in a study of blood T cell repertoires in COVID-19. Sequenced by immunoSEQ multiplex PCR; TCRdb stores in-frame clones only, minus some. The sample consists of around 60,000 clones, 75% to 90% of them appearing once. Input material: peripheral blood. These receptors originate from a man older than 75 with acute or convalescent COVID-19.

The genes are TRBV5-1 and TRBJ2-7; D unresolved. V gave up 0 bases and J gave up 6 bases, with 13 bases separating them. CDR3 size: 14 residues. Germline values: CDR1 SGHRS, CDR2 YFSETQ. Here the CDR3 reads CASSLGSSTGEQYF. The CDR3 DNA is TGCGCCAGCAGCTTGGGGTCTAGTACCGGCGAGCAGTACTTC. Full variable domain (missing parts from reference TRBV5-1 and TRBJ2-7): KAGVTQTPRYLIKTRGQQVTLSCSPISGHRSVSWYQQTPGQGLQFLFEYFSETQRNKGNFPGRFSGRQFSNSRSEMNVSTLELGDSALYLCASSLGSSTGEQYFGPGTRLTVT.

The genes are TRBV4-1 and TRBJ2-3; unclear D gene. V lost 0 bases to trimming and J lost 4 bases, with 17 bases between them. CDR1 and CDR2 (germline): MGHRA, YSYEKL. The CDR3 covers 17 residues. The CDR3, as DNA: TGCGCCAGCAGCCAAGACGTAGCTAGTAGTTCCTCAGATACGCAGTATTTT. This sequence encodes CASSQDVASSSSDTQYF.

CDR3 coding DNA: TGCAGTGCTAGTCAATCGCTAGCGAGCACAGATACGCAGTATTTT. Its protein is CSASQSLASTDTQYF. V is TRBV20-1 and J is TRBJ2-3; the D gene is possibly TRBD2 (6 bases). CDR1 is DFQATT and CDR2 is SNEGSKA in the germline V gene (reference sequence). The CDR3 contains 15 residues. V lost 3 bases and J lost 0, with 13 bases in between.

This clone has just a few counts. V gene TRBV2 combines with J gene TRBJ2-7; D is uncertain. The germline V gene encodes CDR1 SNHLY and CDR2 FYNNEI. Trimming removed 4 bases at V and 3 bases at J, with 13 bases between. The CDR3 contains 14 residues. CDR3 residues: CASSAMPPGYEQYF. For the CDR3, the DNA is TGTGCCAGCAGTGCTATGCCGCCGGGCTACGAGCAGTACTTC.

The genes are TRBV2 and TRBJ1-5; D is possibly TRBD1 (6 bases). Between the trimmed V and J ends, which lost 7 bases and 3 bases, there was a span of 16 bases. The CDR3 is 15 amino acids. Germline CDR1 reads SNHLY; CDR2 reads FYNNEI. DNA for the CDR3: TGTGCCAGCACTAGAGAGGCAGGGGTCAATCAGCCCCAGCATTTT. It specifies CASTREAGVNQPQHF.

The rearrangement joins TRBV5-5 to TRBJ1-5, with TRBD1 matching over 9 bases. The CDR3 length is 15 residues. V lost 4 bases to trimming and J lost 5 bases; unmatched junction nucleotides: 7. Germline values: CDR1 SGHKS, CDR2 YYEKEE (reference sequence). CDR3 sequence reads: CASSESGTGYQPQHF. The DNA of the CDR3 is TGTGCCAGCAGCGAGTCCGGGACAGGGTATCAGCCCCAGCATTTT.

CDR3 in DNA: TGTGCCAGCAGTCTACACGGGCAGGCGAGGGCCTATTCACCCCTCCACTTT. It is translated as CASSLHGQARAYSPLHF. The rearrangement joins TRBV6-6 to TRBJ1-6; D uncertain. Germline-derived CDR1 and CDR2 are MNHNY and SVGAGI (reference sequence). The CDR3 is made up of 17 amino acids. Trimming took 5 bases from V and 8 from J, leaving 22 bases between them.

This sequence joins TRBV5-1 and TRBJ2-1; the match to TRBD2 covers 13 bases. This CDR3 region has 15 residues. V dropped 3 bases and J dropped 5; count of bases not matched to a gene: 2. CDR1 and CDR2 (germline): SGHRS, YFSETQ. The CDR3 region has the DNA TGCGCCAGCAGCTCGACTAGCGGGGGGAACAATGAGCAGTTCTTC. Translation gives CASSSTSGGNNEQFF. The entire variable domain, with the rest obtained from reference TRBV5-1 and TRBJ2-1, is as follows: KAGVTQTPRYLIKTRGQQVTLSCSPISGHRSVSWYQQTPGQGLQFLFEYFSETQRNKGNFPGRFSGRQFSNSRSEMNVSTLELGDSALYLCASSSTSGGNNEQFFGPGTRLTVL.

This sequence joins TRBV12-3 or TRBV12-4 and TRBJ2-7, with a possible D match to TRBD1 (5 bases). The CDR3 loop spans 12 amino acids. The V and J ends lost 5 bases and 7 bases respectively, with 12 bases between them. DNA for the CDR3: TGTGCCAGCAGTCGGCAGGGCTGGGAGCAGTACTTC. Residues: CASSRQGWEQYF.

The chain uses TRBV10-1 and TRBJ1-4; D gene unclear. In germline, CDR1 is WNHNN, CDR2 SYGVQD (reference sequence). This CDR3 is 13 amino acids long. Trimming shortened V by 7 bases and J by 8 bases, and 14 bases separated the two germline ends. The CDR3 DNA reads as TGCGCCAGCATTTGGCGACTCGGGGAAAAACTGTTTTTT. Translation gives CASIWRLGEKLFF.